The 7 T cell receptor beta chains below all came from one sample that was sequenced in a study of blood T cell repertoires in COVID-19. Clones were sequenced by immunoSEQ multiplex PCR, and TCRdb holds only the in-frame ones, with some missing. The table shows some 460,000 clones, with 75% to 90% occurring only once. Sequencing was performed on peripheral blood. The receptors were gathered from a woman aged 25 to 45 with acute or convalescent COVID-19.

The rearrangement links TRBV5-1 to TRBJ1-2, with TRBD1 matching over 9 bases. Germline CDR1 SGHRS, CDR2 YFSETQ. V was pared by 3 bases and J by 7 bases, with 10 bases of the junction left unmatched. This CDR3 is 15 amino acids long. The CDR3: CASSSGTGRNFGYTF. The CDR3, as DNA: TGCGCCAGCAGCTCCGGGACAGGGAGGAATTTTGGCTACACCTTC.

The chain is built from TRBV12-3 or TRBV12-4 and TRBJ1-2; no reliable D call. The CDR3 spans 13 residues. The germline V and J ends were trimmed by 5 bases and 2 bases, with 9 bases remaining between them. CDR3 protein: CASSPYGNYGYTF. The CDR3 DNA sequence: TGTGCCAGCAGTCCGTACGGGAACTATGGCTACACCTTC.

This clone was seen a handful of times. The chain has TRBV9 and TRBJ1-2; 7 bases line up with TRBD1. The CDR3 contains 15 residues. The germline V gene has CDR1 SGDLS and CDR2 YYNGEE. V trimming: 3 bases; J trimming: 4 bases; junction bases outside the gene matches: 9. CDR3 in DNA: TGTGCCAGCAGCGCCCAACAGGGGCACTTCTATGGCTACACCTTC. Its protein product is CASSAQQGHFYGYTF.

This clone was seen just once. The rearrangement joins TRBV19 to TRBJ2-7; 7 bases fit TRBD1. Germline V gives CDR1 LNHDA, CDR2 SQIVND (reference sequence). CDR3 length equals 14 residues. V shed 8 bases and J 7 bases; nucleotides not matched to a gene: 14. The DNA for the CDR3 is TGTGCCAGTCAAGACAGGGCCTTCTCGGGAGAGCAGTACTTC. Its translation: CASQDRAFSGEQYF.

CDR3 protein: CAWSGRALQPQHF. In nucleotides, the CDR3 is TGTGCCTGGAGCGGCAGGGCTTTGCAGCCCCAGCATTTT. V usage is TRBV30 and J usage is TRBJ1-5; D may be TRBD1 (5 bases). Germline V lookup: CDR1 GTSNPN, CDR2 SVGIG (reference sequence). The CDR3 sequence is 13 residues long. With 3 bases removed from V and 7 bases from J, the gap between germline ends came to 13 bases.

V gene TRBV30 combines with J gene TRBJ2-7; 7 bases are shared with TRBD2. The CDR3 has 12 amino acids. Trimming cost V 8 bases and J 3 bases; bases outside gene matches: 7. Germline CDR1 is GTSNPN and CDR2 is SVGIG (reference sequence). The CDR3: CAMERGFYEQYF. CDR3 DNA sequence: TGTGCCATGGAGCGGGGTTTCTACGAGCAGTACTTC.

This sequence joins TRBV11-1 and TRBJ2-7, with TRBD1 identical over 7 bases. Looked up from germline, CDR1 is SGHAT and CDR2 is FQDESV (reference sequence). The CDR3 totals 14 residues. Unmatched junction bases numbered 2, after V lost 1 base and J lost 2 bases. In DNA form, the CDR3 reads TGTGCCAGCAGCTTAGACAGGGGAGCCTACGAGCAGTACTTC. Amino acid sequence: CASSLDRGAYEQYF.